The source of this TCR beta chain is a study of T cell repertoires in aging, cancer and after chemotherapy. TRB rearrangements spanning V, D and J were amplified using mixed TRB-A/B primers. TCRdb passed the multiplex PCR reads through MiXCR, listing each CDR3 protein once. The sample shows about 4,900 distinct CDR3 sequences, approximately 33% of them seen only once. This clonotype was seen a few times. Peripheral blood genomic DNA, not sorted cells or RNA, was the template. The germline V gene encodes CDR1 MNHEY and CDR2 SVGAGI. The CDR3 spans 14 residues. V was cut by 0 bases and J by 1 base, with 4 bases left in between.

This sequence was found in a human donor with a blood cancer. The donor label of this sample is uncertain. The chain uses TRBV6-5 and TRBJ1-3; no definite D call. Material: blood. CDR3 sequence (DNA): TGTGCCAGCAGTTACTCGACGTCTGGAAACACCATATATTTT. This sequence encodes CASSYSTSGNTIYF.